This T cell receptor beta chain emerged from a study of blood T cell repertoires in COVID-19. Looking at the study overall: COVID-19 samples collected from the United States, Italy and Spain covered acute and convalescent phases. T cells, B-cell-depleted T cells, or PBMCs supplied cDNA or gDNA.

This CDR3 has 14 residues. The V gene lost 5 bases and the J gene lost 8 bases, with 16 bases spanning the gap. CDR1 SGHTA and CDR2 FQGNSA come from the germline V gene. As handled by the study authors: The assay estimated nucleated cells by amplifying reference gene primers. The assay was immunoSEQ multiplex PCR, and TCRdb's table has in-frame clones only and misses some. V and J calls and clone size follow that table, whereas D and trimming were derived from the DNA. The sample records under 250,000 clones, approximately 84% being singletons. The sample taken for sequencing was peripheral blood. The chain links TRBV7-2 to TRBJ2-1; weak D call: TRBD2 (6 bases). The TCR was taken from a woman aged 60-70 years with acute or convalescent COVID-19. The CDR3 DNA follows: TGTGCCAGCAGCCCCCCTCAGCGGGCGGATGAGCAGTTCTTC. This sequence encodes CASSPPQRADEQFF. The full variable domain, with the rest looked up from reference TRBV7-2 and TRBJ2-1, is GAGVSQSPSNKVTEKGKDVELRCDPISGHTALYWYRQSLGQGLEFLIYFQGNSAPDKSGLPSDRFSAERTGGSVSTLTIQRTQQEDSAVYLCASSPPQRADEQFFGPGTRLTVL.